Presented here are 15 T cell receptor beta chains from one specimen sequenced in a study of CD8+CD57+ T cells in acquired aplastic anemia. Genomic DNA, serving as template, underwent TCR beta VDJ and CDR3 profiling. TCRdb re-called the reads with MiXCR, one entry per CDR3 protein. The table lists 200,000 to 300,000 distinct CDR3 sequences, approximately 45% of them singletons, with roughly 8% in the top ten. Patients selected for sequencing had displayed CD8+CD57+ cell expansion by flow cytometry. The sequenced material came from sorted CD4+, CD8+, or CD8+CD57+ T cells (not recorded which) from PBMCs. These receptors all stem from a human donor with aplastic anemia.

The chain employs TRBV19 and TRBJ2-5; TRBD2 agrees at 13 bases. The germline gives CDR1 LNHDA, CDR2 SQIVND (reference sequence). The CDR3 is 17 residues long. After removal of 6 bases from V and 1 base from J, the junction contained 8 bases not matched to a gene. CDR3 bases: TGTGCCAGTAGCAAACATAGACTAGCGGGGGGCCAAGAGACCCAGTACTTC. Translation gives CASSKHRLAGGQETQYF.

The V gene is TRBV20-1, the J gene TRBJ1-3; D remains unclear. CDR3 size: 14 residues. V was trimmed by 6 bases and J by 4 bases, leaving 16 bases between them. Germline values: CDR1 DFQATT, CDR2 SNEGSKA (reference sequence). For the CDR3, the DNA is TGCAGTGCCCCTGGCGGCGCGGGAGGAAACACCATATATTTT. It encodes CSAPGGAGGNTIYF.

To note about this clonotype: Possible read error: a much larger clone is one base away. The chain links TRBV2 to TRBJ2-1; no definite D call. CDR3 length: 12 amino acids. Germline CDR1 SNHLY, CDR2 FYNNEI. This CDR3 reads CASVTGSNGQFF. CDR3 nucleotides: TGTGCCAGCGTCACGGGTTCCAATGGGCAGTTCTTC.

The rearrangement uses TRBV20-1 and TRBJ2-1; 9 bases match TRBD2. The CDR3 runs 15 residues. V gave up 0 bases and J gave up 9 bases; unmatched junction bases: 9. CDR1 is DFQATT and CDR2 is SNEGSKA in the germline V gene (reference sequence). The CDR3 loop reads CSARDVAGVKSEQFF. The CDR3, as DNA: TGCAGTGCTAGAGATGTAGCGGGGGTTAAGAGTGAGCAGTTCTTC.

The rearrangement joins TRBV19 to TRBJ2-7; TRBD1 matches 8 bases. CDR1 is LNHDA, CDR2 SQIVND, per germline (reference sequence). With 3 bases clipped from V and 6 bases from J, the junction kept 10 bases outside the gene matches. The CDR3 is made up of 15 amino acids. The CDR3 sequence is CASSILRAGGVEQYF. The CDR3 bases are TGTGCCAGTAGTATCTTGAGGGCAGGGGGCGTCGAGCAGTACTTC.

This CDR3 reads CSVAPGAGGYTF. In DNA, the CDR3 is TGCAGCGTTGCCCCAGGGGCGGGGGGCTACACCTTC. The chain is built from TRBV29-1 and TRBJ1-2; weak D call: TRBD1 (6 bases). CDR3 size: 12 residues. Trimming shortened V by 4 bases and J by 8 bases, and 14 bases separated the two germline ends. The germline CDR1 and CDR2 sequences are SQVTM and ANQGSEA. The full variable domain, rest sourced from reference TRBV29-1 and TRBJ1-2, is SAVISQKPSRDICQRGTSLTIQCQVDSQVTMMFWYRQQPGQSLTLIATANQGSEATYESGFVIDKFPISRPNLTFSTLTVSNMSPEDSSIYLCSVAPGAGGYTFGSGTRLTVV.

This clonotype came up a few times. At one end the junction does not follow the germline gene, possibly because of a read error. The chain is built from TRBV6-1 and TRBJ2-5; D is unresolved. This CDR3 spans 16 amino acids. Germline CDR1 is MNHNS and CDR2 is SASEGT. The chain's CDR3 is CASSEALPENQGTQYF. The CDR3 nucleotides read TGTGCCAGCAGTGAAGCGCTTCCGGAGAACCAAGGGACCCAGTACTTC.

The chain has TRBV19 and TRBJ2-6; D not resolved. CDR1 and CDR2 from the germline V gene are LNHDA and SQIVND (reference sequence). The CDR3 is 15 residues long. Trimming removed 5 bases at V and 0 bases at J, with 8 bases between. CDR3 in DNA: TGTGCCAGTAGTCCCAGGTTCTCTGGGGCCAACGTCCTGACTTTC. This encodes CASSPRFSGANVLTF.

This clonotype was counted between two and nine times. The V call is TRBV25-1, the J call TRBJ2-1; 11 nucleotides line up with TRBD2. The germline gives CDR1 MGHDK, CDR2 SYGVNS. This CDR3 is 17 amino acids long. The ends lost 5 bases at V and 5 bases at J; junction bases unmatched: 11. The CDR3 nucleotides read TGTGCCAGCAGTTCCAAAAAACCGGGACTAGCGGACAATGAGCAGTTCTTC. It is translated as CASSSKKPGLADNEQFF. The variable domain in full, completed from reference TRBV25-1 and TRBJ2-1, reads EADIYQTPRYLVIGTGKKITLECSQTMGHDKMYWYQQDPGMELHLIHYSYGVNSTEKGDLSSESTVSRIRTEHFPLTLESARPSHTSQYLCASSSKKPGLADNEQFFGPGTRLTVL.

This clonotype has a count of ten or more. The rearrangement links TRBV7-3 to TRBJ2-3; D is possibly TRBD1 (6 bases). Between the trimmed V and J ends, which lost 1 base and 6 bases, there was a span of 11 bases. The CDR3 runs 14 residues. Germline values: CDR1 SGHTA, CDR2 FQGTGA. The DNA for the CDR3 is TGTGCCAGCAGCTTAAAGTGGGGGCCGGATACGCAGTATTTT. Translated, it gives CASSLKWGPDTQYF.

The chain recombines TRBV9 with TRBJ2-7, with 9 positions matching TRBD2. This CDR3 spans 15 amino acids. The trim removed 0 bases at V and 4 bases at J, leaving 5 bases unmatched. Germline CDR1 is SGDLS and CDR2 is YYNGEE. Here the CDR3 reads CASSVDASGAYEQYF. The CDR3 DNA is TGTGCCAGCAGCGTAGATGCTAGCGGGGCATACGAGCAGTACTTC.

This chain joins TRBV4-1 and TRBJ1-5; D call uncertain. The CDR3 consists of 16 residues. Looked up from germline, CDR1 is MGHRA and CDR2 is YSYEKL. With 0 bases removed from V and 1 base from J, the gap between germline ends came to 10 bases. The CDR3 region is CASSQDSSESNQPQHF. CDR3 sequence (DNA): TGCGCCAGCAGCCAAGACAGTTCGGAAAGCAATCAGCCCCAGCATTTT.

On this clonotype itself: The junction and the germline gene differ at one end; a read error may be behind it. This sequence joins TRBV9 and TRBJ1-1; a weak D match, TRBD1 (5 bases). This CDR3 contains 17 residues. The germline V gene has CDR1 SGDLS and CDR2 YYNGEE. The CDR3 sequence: CASSVGTRARVATEAFF. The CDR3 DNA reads TGTGCCAGCAGCGTAGGGACAAGGGCCAGGGTCGCCACTGAAGCCTTCTTT.

CDR3 protein: CASSGTKPGNTIYF. The CDR3 DNA follows: TGTGCCAGCAGCGGTACAAAACCGGGAAACACCATATATTTT. The gene calls are TRBV9 and TRBJ1-3; no reliable D call. The V and J ends lost 3 bases and 4 bases respectively, with 11 bases between them. Per germline, CDR1 SGDLS and CDR2 YYNGEE. The length of the CDR3 is 14 residues.

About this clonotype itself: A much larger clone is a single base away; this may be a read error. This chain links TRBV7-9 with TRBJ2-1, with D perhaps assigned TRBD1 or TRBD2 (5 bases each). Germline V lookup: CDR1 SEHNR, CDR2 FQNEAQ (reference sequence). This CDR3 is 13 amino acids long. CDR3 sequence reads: CTSSPLEGYEQFF. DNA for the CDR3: TGTACCAGCAGCCCCCTAGAGGGGTATGAGCAGTTCTTC.